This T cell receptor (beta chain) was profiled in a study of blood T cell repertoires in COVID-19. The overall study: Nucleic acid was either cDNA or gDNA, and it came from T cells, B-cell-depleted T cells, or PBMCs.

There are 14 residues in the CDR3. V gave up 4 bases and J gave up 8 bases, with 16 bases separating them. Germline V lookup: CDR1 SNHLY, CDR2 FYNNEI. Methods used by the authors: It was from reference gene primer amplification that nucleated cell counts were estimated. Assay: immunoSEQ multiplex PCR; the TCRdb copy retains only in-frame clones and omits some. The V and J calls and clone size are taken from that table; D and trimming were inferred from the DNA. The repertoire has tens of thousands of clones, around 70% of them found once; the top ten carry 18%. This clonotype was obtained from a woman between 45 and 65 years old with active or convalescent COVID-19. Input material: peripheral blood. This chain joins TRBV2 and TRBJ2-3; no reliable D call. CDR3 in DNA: TGTGCCAGCAGTGTCGCCCGTGGCCGAGGTACGCAGTATTTT. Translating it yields CASSVARGRGTQYF.